This T cell receptor beta chain stems from a study of blood T cell repertoires in COVID-19. About the research overall: Sample material is recorded as cDNA or gDNA derived from T cells, B-cell-depleted T cells, or PBMCs.

Germline CDR1 reads SGHRS; CDR2 reads YFSETQ. The CDR3 is 14 residues long. V shed 2 bases, J shed 5 bases, and the junction held 3 bases outside the gene matches. In the original processing: Reference gene primer amplification in the assay estimated nucleated cell counts. Sequencing used immunoSEQ multiplex PCR; TCRdb keeps in-frame clones, though not all of them. V, J and clone size are those of that table, while D and trimming were read from the DNA. The sample comprises roughly 290,000 clones, more than 70% of which are singletons, and 7.8% rests with the top ten. The chain uses TRBV5-1 and TRBJ1-4; TRBD1 matches at 7 bases. This TCR derives from a woman aged 50 to 60 who had recovered from COVID-19. Sequencing input: peripheral blood. The CDR3 reads CASSFRQGNEKLFF. In DNA form, the CDR3 reads TGCGCCAGCAGCTTTAGACAGGGAAATGAAAAACTGTTTTTT.